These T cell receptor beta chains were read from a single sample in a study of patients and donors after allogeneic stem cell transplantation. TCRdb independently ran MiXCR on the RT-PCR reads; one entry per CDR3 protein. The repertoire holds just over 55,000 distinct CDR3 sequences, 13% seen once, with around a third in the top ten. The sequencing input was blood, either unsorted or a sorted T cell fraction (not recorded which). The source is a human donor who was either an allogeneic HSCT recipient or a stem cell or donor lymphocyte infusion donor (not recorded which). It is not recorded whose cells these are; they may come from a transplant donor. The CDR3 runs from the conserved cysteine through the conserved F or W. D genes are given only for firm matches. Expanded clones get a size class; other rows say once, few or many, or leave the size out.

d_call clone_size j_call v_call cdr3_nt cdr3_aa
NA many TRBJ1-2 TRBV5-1 TGCGCCAGCAGCTTTATCCCCGGGACTAACTATGGCTACACCTTC CASSFIPGTNYGYTF
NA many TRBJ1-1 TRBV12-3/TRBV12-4 TGTGCCAGCAGTTTTCAGTACACTGAAGCTTTCTTT CASSFQYTEAFF
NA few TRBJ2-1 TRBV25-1 TGTGCCAGCAGCGAGCACAGGGCAGGGGAGGCCTCCTACAATGAGCAGTTCTTC CASSEHRAGEASYNEQFF
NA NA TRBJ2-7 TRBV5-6 TGTGCCAGCAGCTTGGTGGGCAGCACCTACGAGCAGTACTTC CASSLVGSTYEQYF
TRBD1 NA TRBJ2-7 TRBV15 TGTGCCACCAGCAGGGACAGGGGCTCCTACGAGCAGTACTTC CATSRDRGSYEQYF
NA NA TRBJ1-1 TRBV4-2 TGTGCCAGCAGCCAAGTACCAGGGTCGCTGAACACTGAAGCTTTCTTT CASSQVPGSLNTEAFF
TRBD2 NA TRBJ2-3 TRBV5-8 TGTGCCAGCAGCTTGCGGGGGGGGGATACGCAGTATTTT CASSLRGGDTQYF
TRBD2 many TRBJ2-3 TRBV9 TGTGCCAGCAGCGCTCGGGAGGACATAGATACGCAGTATTTT CASSAREDIDTQYF
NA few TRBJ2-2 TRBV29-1 TGCAGCGTTGAGGGCAGGGAGACAAACACCGGGGAGCTGTTTTTT CSVEGRETNTGELFF
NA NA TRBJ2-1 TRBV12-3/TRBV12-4 TGTGCCAGCAGTTTACCGATGTACAATGAGCAGTTCTTC CASSLPMYNEQFF
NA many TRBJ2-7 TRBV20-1 TGCAGTGCTACAAGGGGATTTTTCTACGAGCAGTACTTC CSATRGFFYEQYF
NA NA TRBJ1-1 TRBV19 TGTGCCAGTAGTTCTCCGACGCACCGGTGGGTCACTGAAGCTTTCTTT CASSSPTHRWVTEAFF
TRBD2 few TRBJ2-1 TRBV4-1 TGCGCCAGCAGCCAAGATCTAGCGGGTTACAATGAGCAGTTCTTC CASSQDLAGYNEQFF
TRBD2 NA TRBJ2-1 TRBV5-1 TGCGCCAGCAGCCCGGATGGCCCGGGAGGCTATGGCAATGAGCAGTTCTTC CASSPDGPGGYGNEQFF
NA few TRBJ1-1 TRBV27 TGTGCCAGCAGTATGTCTGAAGACTGGAACACTGAAGCTTTCTTT CASSMSEDWNTEAFF
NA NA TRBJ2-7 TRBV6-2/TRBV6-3 TGTGCCAGCAGCACCTCAGGTCGGCAGTACTTC CASSTSGRQYF
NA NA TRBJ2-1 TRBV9 TGTGCCAGCAGCCCGGGACTGTATTCCTACAATGAGCAGTTCTTC CASSPGLYSYNEQFF
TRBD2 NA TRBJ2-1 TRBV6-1 TGTGCCAGCAGTGAAGCGCGTAGTAGCGGGAGGGCCGACGAGCAGTTCTTC CASSEARSSGRADEQFF
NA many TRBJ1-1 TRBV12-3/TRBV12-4 TGTGCCAGCAGTTATGTAGGGGCTTTCTTT CASSYVGAFF
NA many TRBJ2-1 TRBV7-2 TGTGCCAGCAGCTTAGCGGACGGGATCTCCTACAATGAGCAGTTCTTC CASSLADGISYNEQFF
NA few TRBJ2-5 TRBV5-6 TGTGCCAGCAGCTTGCGCAGGTTGTACCAAGAGACCCAGTACTTC CASSLRRLYQETQYF
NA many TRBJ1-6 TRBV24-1 TGTGCCACCAGTGATTTGCTCGGAGCCCTCCACTTT CATSDLLGALHF
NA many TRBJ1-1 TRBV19 TGTGCCACCACCGGGGTTACTGAAGCTTTCTTT CATTGVTEAFF
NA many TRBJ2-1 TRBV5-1 TGCGCCAGCAGCTTGGGCCAGGTCAATGAGCAGTTCTTC CASSLGQVNEQFF
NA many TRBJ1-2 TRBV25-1 TGTGCCAGCAGTGAAACCCACGGCGCAAACTATGGCTACACCTTC CASSETHGANYGYTF
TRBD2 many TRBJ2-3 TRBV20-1 TGCAGTGCTAGAGAGTCTAGCGGGAGGGATACGCAGTATTTT CSARESSGRDTQYF
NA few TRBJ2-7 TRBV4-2 TGTGCCAGCAGCCCCGTGTCGGCGGTCCCCTCCTACGAGCAGTACTTC CASSPVSAVPSYEQYF
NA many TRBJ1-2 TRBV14 TGTGCCAGCAGCCAAGCTGGCAGCCATGGCTACACCTTC CASSQAGSHGYTF
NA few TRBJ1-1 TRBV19 TGTGCCTCAGAAGGAGAGGGCTGGGACACTGAAGCTTTCTTT CASEGEGWDTEAFF
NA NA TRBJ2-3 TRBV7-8 TGTGCCAGCAGCTTAGAGAAGGCCCACCCCGATACGCAGTATTTT CASSLEKAHPDTQYF
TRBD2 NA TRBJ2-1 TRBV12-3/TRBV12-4 TGTGCCAGCAGGCGGACGGGACTAGCGGGGAACAATGAGCAGTTCTTC CASRRTGLAGNNEQFF
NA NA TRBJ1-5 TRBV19 TGTGCCAGTAGTGCATTCCGGCTGCCCCTTCTAAATAGCAATCAGCCCCAGCATTTT CASSAFRLPLLNSNQPQHF
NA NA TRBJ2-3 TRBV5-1 TGCGCCAGCAGCCGGCCGAGGGACTGGGGGGATACGCAGTATTTT CASSRPRDWGDTQYF
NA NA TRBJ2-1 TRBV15 TGTGCCACCAGCAGAGATCTACTCGAAGGGGGGGATGAGCAGTTCTTC CATSRDLLEGGDEQFF
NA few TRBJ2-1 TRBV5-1 TGCGCCAGCAGCTTGACTCCCAATGAGCAGTTCTTC CASSLTPNEQFF